The clone carrying this T cell receptor (beta chain) was seen at least ten times. The target antigen is unknown. This sample was included in a study of T cell repertoires in cytomegalovirus infection. On the study more broadly: It was the public TCR beta signatures that indicated both CMV infection and matching HLA type. Study-level results: Identification of carriers of CMV plus the relevant HLA was achieved through cumulative public TCR beta family frequency. HLA-C-restricted TCR beta clonotypes specific for CMV led the ex vivo response.

Via MiXCR, TCRdb re-called the reads, giving one row per CDR3 protein. The table includes around 450,000 distinct CDR3 sequences, approximately 11% detected once. Trimming took 1 base from V and 0 from J; bases not matched to a gene: 2. Germline CDR1 and CDR2: SGHTA and FQGNSA. CDR3 length: 15 amino acids. This chain connects TRBV7-2 to TRBJ2-7; TRBD2 agrees at 8 bases. The TCR comes from a human donor in good health (CMV status not recorded). Some clones in this sample may be carry-over from other donors' samples. What was sequenced was PBMCs. DNA of the CDR3: TGTGCCAGCAGCTTAGGACTAGCGTTCTCCTACGAGCAGTACTTC. Its translation: CASSLGLAFSYEQYF.